The T cell receptor (beta chain) described here comes from a study of beta chain features in type 1 diabetes. General study findings and limits: The question left open here concerned HLA type influencing TCRB rearrangement.

Per germline, CDR1 LNHDA and CDR2 SQIVND (reference sequence). Trimming took 7 bases from V and 0 from J, leaving 12 bases between them. The CDR3 is made up of 14 amino acids. All of the isolated RNA was reverse transcribed, so expressed TCRB transcripts were sequenced. TCRdb's copy holds only in-frame clones and misses some; the assay was immunoSEQ multiplex PCR. In the table there are 900,000 or so clones, 17% of which are singletons. In regard to this clone: Its target is unknown.

This TCR derives from a woman aged 18-29 years in good health. The rearrangement links TRBV19 to TRBJ1-1; D unclear. Sample: naive CD4+ T cells from blood. Here the CDR3 DNA reads TGTGCCAGTACCGTCGGAGTTATGAACACTGAAGCTTTCTTT. Translation: CASTVGVMNTEAFF.